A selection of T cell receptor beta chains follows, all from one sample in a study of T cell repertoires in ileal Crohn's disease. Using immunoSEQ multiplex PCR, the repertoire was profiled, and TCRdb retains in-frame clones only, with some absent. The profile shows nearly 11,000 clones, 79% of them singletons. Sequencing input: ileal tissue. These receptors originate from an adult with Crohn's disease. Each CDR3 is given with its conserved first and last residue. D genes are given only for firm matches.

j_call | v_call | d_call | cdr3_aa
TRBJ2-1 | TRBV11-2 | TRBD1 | CASSPTGDSYNEQFF
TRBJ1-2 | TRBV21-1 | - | CASSKGEACYGYTF
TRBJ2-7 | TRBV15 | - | CATSRDVSKQPGYF
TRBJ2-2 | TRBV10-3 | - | CAIVDYTGELFF
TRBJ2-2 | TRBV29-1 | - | CSVVVGYTGELFF
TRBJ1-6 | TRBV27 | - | CASSFGTRGNSPLHF
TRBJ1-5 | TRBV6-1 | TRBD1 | CASSTGVGSNQPQHF
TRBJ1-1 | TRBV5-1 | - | CASSLQPERTEAFF
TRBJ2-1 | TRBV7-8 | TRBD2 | CASSSRAGGHPNEQFF
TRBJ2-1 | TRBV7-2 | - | CASSLGSGVNEQFF
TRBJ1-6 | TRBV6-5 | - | CASRQAKLYNSPLHF
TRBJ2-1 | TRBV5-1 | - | CASSLKDSSEQFF
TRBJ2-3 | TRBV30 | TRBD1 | CAWSGRDRETQYF
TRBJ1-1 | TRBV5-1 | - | CASSLAGGGTEAFF
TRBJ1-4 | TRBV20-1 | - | CSARRGEKLFF
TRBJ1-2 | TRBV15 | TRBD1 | CATSRRQGVMNYGYTF
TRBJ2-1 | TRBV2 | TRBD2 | CATRTSVHNEQFF
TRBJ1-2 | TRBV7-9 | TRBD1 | CASSEGQGYGYTF
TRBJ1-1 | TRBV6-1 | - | CASSGYRNTEAFF
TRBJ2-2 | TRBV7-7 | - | CASSSDTGELFF
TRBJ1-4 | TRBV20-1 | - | CSTRGGEKLFF
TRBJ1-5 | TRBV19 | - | CASTPGGRNNVQPQHF
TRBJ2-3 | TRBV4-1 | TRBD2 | CASSQTLAGGTDTQYF
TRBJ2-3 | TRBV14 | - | CASSQEYNTQYF
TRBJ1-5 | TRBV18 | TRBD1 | CASSSGTADQPQHF
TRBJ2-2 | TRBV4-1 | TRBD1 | CASRKGQAVNTGELFF
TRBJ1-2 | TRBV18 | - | CASSQGRNYGYTF
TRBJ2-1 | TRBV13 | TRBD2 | CASSLGTSGSYNEQFF
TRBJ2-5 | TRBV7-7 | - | CASSLSRALGETQYF
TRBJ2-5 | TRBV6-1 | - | CASSVGPQETQYF
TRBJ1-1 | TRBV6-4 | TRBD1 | CASSDRDRGPAAGDTEAFF
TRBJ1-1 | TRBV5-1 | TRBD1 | CASSVTGTNTEAFF
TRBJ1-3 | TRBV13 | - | CASSLGHLIGNTIYF
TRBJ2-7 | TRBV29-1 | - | CSVQNYEQYF
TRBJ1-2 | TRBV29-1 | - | CSVETPGYGYTF
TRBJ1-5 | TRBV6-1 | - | CASSETYPQPQHF
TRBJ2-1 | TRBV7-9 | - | CASSLTGATNEQFF
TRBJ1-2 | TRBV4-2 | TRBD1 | CASSQESQGQGLYGYTF
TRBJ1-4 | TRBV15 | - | CATSSASGYGEKLFF
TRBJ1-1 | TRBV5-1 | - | CASSPSTGPEGEAFF
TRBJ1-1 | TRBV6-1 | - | CASQQGRNTEAFF
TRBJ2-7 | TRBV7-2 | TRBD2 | CASSWGGTYEQYF
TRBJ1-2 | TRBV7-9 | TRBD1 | CASSSPLTGTYGYTF
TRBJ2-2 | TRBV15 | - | CATSKGTFNTGELFF
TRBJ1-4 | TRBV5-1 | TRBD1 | CASESGTGDEKLFF
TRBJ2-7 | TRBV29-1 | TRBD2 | CSVTPSGGSYEQYF
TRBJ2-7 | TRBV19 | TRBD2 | CASSLRTSGAYEQYF
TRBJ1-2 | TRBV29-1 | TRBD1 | CSVGPRGLASGYTF
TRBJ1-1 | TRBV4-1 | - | CASLLVPGRANTEAFF
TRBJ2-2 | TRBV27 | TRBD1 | CASSLRNRAGTANTGELFF
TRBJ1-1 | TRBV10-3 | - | CAISRGGQNTEAFF
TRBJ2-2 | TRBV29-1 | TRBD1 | CSVQGQGNTGELFF